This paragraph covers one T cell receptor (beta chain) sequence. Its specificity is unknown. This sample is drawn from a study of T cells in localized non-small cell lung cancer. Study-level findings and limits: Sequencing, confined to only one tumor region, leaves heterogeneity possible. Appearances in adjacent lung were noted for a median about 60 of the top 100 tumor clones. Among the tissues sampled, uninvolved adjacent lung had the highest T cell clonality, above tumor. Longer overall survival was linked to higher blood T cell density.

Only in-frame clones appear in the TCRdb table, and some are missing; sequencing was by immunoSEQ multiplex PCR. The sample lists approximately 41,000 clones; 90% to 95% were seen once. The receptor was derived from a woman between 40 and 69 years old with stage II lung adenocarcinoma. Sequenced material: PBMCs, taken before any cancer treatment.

CDR3 bases: TGTGCCAGCAGCCAGGGACAGAACACTGAAGCTTTCTTT. Translating it yields CASSQGQNTEAFF. This chain links TRBV7-9 with TRBJ1-1; perhaps TRBD1 as D (6 bases). The CDR3 extends over 13 amino acids. Germline V gives CDR1 SEHNR, CDR2 FQNEAQ (reference sequence). V lost 5 bases and J 1 base, leaving 8 bases between the germline ends.